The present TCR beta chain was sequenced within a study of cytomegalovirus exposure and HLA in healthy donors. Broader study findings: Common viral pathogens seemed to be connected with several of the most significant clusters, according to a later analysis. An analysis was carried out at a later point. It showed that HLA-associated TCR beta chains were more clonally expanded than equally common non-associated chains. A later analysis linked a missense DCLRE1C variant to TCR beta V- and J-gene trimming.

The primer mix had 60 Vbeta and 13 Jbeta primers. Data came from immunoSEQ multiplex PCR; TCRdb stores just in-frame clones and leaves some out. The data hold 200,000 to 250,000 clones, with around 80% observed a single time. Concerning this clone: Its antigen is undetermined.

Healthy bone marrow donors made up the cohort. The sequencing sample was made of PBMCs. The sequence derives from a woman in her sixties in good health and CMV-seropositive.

CDR3 sequence (DNA): TGCGCCAGCAGCCAAGATCGCCCCGGCGGGCAGTTCTTC. Amino acids: CASSQDRPGGQFF. The chain combines TRBV4-1 with TRBJ2-1; D gene ambiguous. Per germline, CDR1 MGHRA and CDR2 YSYEKL. Trimming left V 0 bases short and J 12 bases short, with 12 bases between. The CDR3 runs to 13 residues.